The present TCR beta chain was sequenced within a study of T cells in Graves' hyperthyroidism and ophthalmopathy. Each person with ophthalmopathy scored at least 3 on the Clinical Activity Score, reached NOSPECS grade 4 or higher, and had been ill under 3 months. The study left out patients who had uncontrolled infection, other autoimmune disease, pregnancy or lactation. Researchers amplified the TCR beta CDR3 regions from RNA transcripts. The TCR CDR3 was amplified in a first-round RT-PCR using the HTBI primer set. TCRdb ran MiXCR on the multiplex PCR reads and lists one entry per CDR3 protein. The sample shows over 350,000 distinct CDR3 sequences, roughly 15% of them seen only once. This clonotype has a count of ten or more. This TCR was recovered from a man between 18 and 35 years old with Graves' ophthalmopathy. The sequencing input was blood.

CDR3 bases: TGCGCCAGCAGCTTGGGAGGAGGACAAACCTACGAGCAGTACTTC. This codes for CASSLGGGQTYEQYF. The chain couples TRBV5-1 to TRBJ2-7; tentatively, D is TRBD1 or TRBD2 (5 bases each). Germline CDR1 reads SGHRS; CDR2 reads YFSETQ. The CDR3 is 15 amino acids. Trimming removed 0 bases at V and 2 bases at J, with 12 bases between. Full variable domain (missing parts from reference TRBV5-1 and TRBJ2-7): KAGVTQTPRYLIKTRGQQVTLSCSPISGHRSVSWYQQTPGQGLQFLFEYFSETQRNKGNFPGRFSGRQFSNSRSEMNVSTLELGDSALYLCASSLGGGQTYEQYFGPGTRLTVT.